The 13 T cell receptor beta chains reported below all come from one sample, sequenced in a study of T-cell reconstitution after alpha-beta-depleted transplantation in children. Unique molecular identifiers were used to barcode this TCRbeta library. From the PCR reads, TCRdb called clonotypes with MiXCR, one entry per CDR3 protein. The table records 200,000 to 300,000 distinct CDR3 sequences, roughly 26% of them present only once. The material was PBMCs, obtained before TCRalphabeta/CD19-depleted stem cell transplant. Every receptor here comes from a girl under 10 years old with Fanconi anemia, due to receive a stem cell transplant.

This clonotype appeared a few times. This chain links TRBV30 with TRBJ2-7; possibly TRBD2 for D (7 bases). The CDR3 spans 13 residues. Germline V gene data show CDR1 as GTSNPN and CDR2 as SVGIG (reference sequence). V lost 2 bases to trimming and J lost 4 bases, with 12 bases between them. As DNA, the CDR3 is TGTGCCTGGAGTCGGGGGGCAGGTTACGAGCAGTACTTC. This sequence encodes CAWSRGAGYEQYF.

This chain links TRBV10-3 with TRBJ2-1; 14 bases line up with TRBD2. CDR1 and CDR2 (germline): ENHRY, SYGVKD. J gave up 3 bases and V 3 bases, and 7 bases lay outside the gene matches. The CDR3 contains 18 residues. The CDR3 DNA reads TGTGCCATCAGTGAAGGGACTAGCGGGAGTGGCATCTACAATGAGCAGTTCTTC. Translating gives CAISEGTSGSGIYNEQFF.

This clonotype was seen many times. The rearrangement joins TRBV28 to TRBJ2-7; D gene unclear. CDR3 length equals 11 residues. From germline, CDR1 is MDHEN and CDR2 SYDVKM. Deletions cut 10 bases from V and 7 bases from J, with 14 bases between. This CDR3 reads CATGRIKEQYF. CDR3 bases: TGTGCCACCGGACGGATTAAAGAGCAGTACTTC. Filled out from reference TRBV28 and TRBJ2-7, the complete variable domain reads DVKVTQSSRYLVKRTGEKVFLECVQDMDHENMFWYRQDPGLGLRLIYFSYDVKMKEKGDIPEGYSVSREKKERFSLILESASTNQTSMYLCATGRIKEQYFGPGTRLTVT.

This clonotype was recorded a few times. V usage is TRBV27 and J usage is TRBJ2-4, with TRBD1 matching over 7 bases. The CDR3 has 14 amino acids. The J segment lost 7 bases and the V segment lost 5 bases, leaving 8 bases of the junction unmatched. Germline V lookup: CDR1 MNHEY, CDR2 SMNVEV (reference sequence). DNA of the CDR3: TGTGCCAGCAGTCGACAAGGGACAGCGAACATTCAGTACTTC. Residues: CASSRQGTANIQYF.

This clonotype was counted ten times or more. This chain uses TRBV29-1 with TRBJ1-4, with TRBD1 identical over 7 bases. Germline assignment: CDR1 SQVTM and CDR2 ANQGSEA. After removal of 6 bases from V and 6 bases from J, the junction contained 7 bases not matched to a gene. This CDR3 is built from 13 residues. The CDR3 region has the DNA TGCAGCGTCCGGGACAGCAGCTATGAAAAACTGTTTTTT. The encoded protein is CSVRDSSYEKLFF.

The table lists this clonotype with a few counts. The chain joins TRBV29-1 to TRBJ2-7, with 9 positions matching TRBD1. V lost 6 bases, J lost 9 bases, and 12 bases stayed unmatched. CDR1 and CDR2 from the germline V gene are SQVTM and ANQGSEA. The length of the CDR3 is 13 residues. The CDR3 nucleotides read TGCAGCGTGTCCGGGACAGGGAGCTCTGGGCAGTACTTC. It translates to CSVSGTGSSGQYF.

This clonotype was detected ten times or more. The rearrangement links TRBV5-1 to TRBJ2-5; 10 nucleotides agree with TRBD1. CDR3 length: 14 residues. CDR1 SGHRS and CDR2 YFSETQ come from the germline V gene. Losses at the gene ends were 2 bases for V and 3 bases for J; bases not matched to a gene: 1. DNA of the CDR3: TGCGCCAGCAGCTTCGGGACAGGGGAAGAGACCCAGTACTTC. Residues: CASSFGTGEETQYF.

This clonotype was counted ten times or more. V usage is TRBV28 and J usage is TRBJ2-5; D might be TRBD1 (6 bases). The V and J ends lost 5 bases and 2 bases respectively, with 12 bases between them. The CDR3 is made up of 14 amino acids. Per the germline V gene, CDR1 is MDHEN and CDR2 is SYDVKM. DNA for the CDR3: TGTGCCAGCAGTAAACAGGGTGGGCAAGAGACCCAGTACTTC. Translation gives CASSKQGGQETQYF.

This clonotype was recorded a few times. The V call is TRBV13, the J call TRBJ2-7; D ambiguous. There are 14 residues in the CDR3. Between the trimmed V and J ends, which lost 4 bases and 1 base, there was a span of 11 bases. Germline lookup yields CDR1 PRHDT and CDR2 FYEKMQ (reference sequence). The CDR3 coding sequence is TGTGCCAGCAGCTCCCGGCTCCTTTCCTACGAGCAGTACTTC. Its translation: CASSSRLLSYEQYF.

The chain is built from TRBV7-9 and TRBJ2-7; either TRBD1 or TRBD2 may fit D (5 bases each). Trimming stripped 3 bases from V and 6 bases from J, with 6 bases between. The germline V gene has CDR1 SEHNR and CDR2 FQNEAQ (reference sequence). The CDR3 length is 11 residues. The CDR3, as DNA: TGTGCCAGCAGCTTTGGGGGCGAGCAGTACTTC. Its protein is CASSFGGEQYF.

V is TRBV20-1 and J is TRBJ2-6; D may be TRBD1 or TRBD2 (5 bases each). Trimming removed 0 bases at V and 2 bases at J, with 11 bases between. This CDR3 has 16 residues. CDR1 DFQATT and CDR2 SNEGSKA come from the germline V gene (reference sequence). This CDR3 is CSARDPWGTGANVLTF. The CDR3 DNA follows: TGCAGTGCTAGAGATCCTTGGGGGACTGGGGCCAACGTCCTGACTTTC.

The chain is built from TRBV3-1 and TRBJ2-7; 8 bases are a match to TRBD2. With V trimmed by 7 bases and J by 1 base, 3 bases remained unmatched. This CDR3 contains 13 residues. The germline gives CDR1 LGHDT, CDR2 YNNKEL (reference sequence). CDR3 residues: CASKTSASYEQYF. The CDR3 DNA reads as TGTGCCAGCAAGACTAGCGCTTCCTACGAGCAGTACTTC.

V is TRBV7-9 and J is TRBJ1-1, with 8 bases that match TRBD1. The CDR3 is 13 amino acids. Germline-derived CDR1 and CDR2 are SEHNR and FQNEAQ (reference sequence). After removal of 5 bases from V and 9 bases from J, the junction contained 8 bases not matched to a gene. The DNA for the CDR3 is TGTGCCAGCAGCGAACGACAGGGGCTAAAAGCTTTCTTT. Protein product: CASSERQGLKAFF.